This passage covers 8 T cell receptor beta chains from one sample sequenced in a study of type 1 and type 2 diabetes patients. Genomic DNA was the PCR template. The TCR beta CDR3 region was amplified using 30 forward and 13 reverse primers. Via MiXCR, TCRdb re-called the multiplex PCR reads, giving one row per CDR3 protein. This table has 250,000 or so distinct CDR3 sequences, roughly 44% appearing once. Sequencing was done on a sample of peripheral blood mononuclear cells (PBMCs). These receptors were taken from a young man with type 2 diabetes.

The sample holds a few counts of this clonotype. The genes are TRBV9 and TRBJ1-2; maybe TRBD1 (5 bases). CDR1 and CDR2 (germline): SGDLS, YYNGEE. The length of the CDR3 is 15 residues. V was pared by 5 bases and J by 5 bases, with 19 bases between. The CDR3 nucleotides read TGTGCCAGCAGTGGGGCGGGCAGACTAGCTTATGGCTACACCTTC. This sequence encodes CASSGAGRLAYGYTF.

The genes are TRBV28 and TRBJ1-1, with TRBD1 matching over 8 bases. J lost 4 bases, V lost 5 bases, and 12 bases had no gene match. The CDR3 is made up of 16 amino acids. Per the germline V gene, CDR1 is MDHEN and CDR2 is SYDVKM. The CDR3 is CASSDADRGSGTEAFF. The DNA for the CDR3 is TGTGCCAGCAGTGACGCCGACAGGGGATCGGGCACTGAAGCTTTCTTT.

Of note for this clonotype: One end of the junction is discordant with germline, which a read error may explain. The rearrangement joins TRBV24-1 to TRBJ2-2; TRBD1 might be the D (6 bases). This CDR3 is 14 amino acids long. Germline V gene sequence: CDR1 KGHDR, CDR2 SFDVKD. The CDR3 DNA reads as TGTGCCACCAGTGTAGGGACAAACACCGGGGAGCTGCTTTTT. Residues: CATSVGTNTGELLF.

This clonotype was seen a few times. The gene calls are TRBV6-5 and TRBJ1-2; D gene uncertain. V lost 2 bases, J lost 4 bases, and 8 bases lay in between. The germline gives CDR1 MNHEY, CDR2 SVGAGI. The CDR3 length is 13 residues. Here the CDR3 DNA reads TGTGCCAGCAGTTACGAGCGGACCTATGGCTACACCTTC. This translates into CASSYERTYGYTF.

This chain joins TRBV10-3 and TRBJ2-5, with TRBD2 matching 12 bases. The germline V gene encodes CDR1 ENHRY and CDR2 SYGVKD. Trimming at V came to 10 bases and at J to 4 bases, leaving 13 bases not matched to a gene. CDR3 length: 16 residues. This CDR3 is CASIQQAGLAGETQYF. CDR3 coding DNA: TGTGCCAGCATCCAACAAGCGGGACTAGCGGGAGAGACCCAGTACTTC.

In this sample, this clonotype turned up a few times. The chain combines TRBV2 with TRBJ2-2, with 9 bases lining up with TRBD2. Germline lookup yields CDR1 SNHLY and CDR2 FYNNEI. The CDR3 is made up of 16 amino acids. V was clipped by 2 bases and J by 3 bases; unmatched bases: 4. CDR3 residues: CASSELVAGDTGELFF. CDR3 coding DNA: TGTGCCAGCAGTGAATTAGTAGCGGGAGACACCGGGGAGCTGTTTTTT. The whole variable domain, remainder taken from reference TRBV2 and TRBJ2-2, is EPEVTQTPSHQVTQMGQEVILRCVPISNHLYFYWYRQILGQKVEFLVSFYNNEISEKSEIFDDQFSVERPDGSNFTLKIRSTKLEDSAMYFCASSELVAGDTGELFFGEGSRLTVL.

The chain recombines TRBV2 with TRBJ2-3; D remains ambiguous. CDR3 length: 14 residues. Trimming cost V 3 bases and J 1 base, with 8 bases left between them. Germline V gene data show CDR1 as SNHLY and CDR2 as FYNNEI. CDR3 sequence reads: CASSDPRGTDTQYF. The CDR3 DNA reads TGTGCCAGCAGTGACCCACGGGGCACAGATACGCAGTATTTT.

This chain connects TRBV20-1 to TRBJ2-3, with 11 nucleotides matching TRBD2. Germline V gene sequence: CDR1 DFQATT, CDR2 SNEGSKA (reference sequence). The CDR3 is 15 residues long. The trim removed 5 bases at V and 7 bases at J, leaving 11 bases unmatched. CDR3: CSAGQIAGGPNTQYF. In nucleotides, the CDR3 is TGCAGTGCTGGACAGATAGCGGGAGGGCCTAATACGCAGTATTTT.